Listed here are 27 T cell receptor beta chains from one sample, sequenced in a study of T cell clonotyping in hematopoietic cell transplantation. Using immunoSEQ multiplex PCR, the repertoire was profiled, and TCRdb retains in-frame clones only, with some absent. The sample lists about 2,100 clones; roughly 92% were seen once. This specimen consisted of peripheral blood mononuclear cells, obtained 30 days after allogeneic stem cell transplant. These TCRs come from a female patient aged 45 to 65 who had an allogeneic stem cell transplant from a related donor, so the T cells may come from the graft donor. Some clones in this sample may be carry-over from other donors' samples.

The genes are TRBV18 and TRBJ2-7, with 7 bases identical to TRBD1. The length of the CDR3 is 14 residues. The V gene's germline CDR1 is KGHSH and CDR2 LQKENI. V lost 3 bases and J lost 2; bases outside the gene matches: 4. CDR3 loop: CASSPGQDPYEQYF. The DNA for the CDR3 is TGTGCCAGCTCACCCGGACAGGACCCCTACGAGCAGTACTTC.

The V gene is TRBV7-9, the J gene TRBJ1-4; TRBD1 aligns across 7 bases. Unmatched junction bases numbered 6, after V lost 4 bases and J lost 7 bases. Germline CDR1 is SEHNR and CDR2 is FQNEAQ (reference sequence). CDR3 length: 14 amino acids. The CDR3 region is CASSYTRDSEKLFF. CDR3 sequence (DNA): TGTGCCAGCAGCTATACCCGGGACAGTGAAAAACTGTTTTTT.

This chain links TRBV13 with TRBJ2-5; D call uncertain. V was cut by 2 bases and J by 5 bases, with 9 bases left in between. CDR1 is PRHDT and CDR2 is FYEKMQ in the germline V gene (reference sequence). The CDR3 loop spans 13 amino acids. Written as DNA, the CDR3 is TGTGCCAGCAGCTTAAGGATCGGGGAGACCCAGTACTTC. Residues: CASSLRIGETQYF.

The chain employs TRBV7-9 and TRBJ1-2, with D perhaps matching TRBD1 (5 bases). CDR1 is SEHNR and CDR2 is FQNEAQ in the germline V gene (reference sequence). The CDR3 runs 14 residues. V was pared by 5 bases and J by 4 bases, with 14 bases between. The CDR3 nucleotides are TGTGCCAGCAGCCCTACCGGGGGGGGCTATGGCTACACCTTC. Its translation: CASSPTGGGYGYTF. The full variable domain, rest sourced from reference TRBV7-9 and TRBJ1-2, is DTGVSQNPRHKITKRGQNVTFRCDPISEHNRLYWYRQTLGQGPEFLTYFQNEAQLEKSRLLSDRFSAERPKGSFSTLEIQRTEQGDSAMYLCASSPTGGGYGYTFGSGTRLTVV.

This clone has only a few counts. V gene TRBV29-1 combines with J gene TRBJ1-1; D gene ambiguous. The CDR3 extends over 12 amino acids. CDR1 and CDR2 (germline): SQVTM, ANQGSEA. V lost 5 bases to trimming and J lost 2 bases, with 9 bases between them. CDR3 region: CSVSSTNTEAFF. CDR3 sequence (DNA): TGCAGCGTTTCATCAACAAACACTGAAGCTTTCTTT.

The CDR3: CASSLAKGAIRDSGNTIYF. CDR3 bases: TGTGCCAGCAGCTTAGCCAAGGGGGCAATCCGCGACTCTGGAAACACCATATATTTT. The rearrangement uses TRBV11-2 and TRBJ1-3; 7 positions agree with TRBD1. This CDR3 has 19 residues. The junction had 12 bases not matched to a gene; V was cut back by 1 base and J by 0 bases. The germline CDR1 and CDR2 sequences are SGHAT and FQNNGV.

By proportion, this clone is hyperexpanded (1% or more). This CDR3 is CASSPFWTLEKLFF. The CDR3, as DNA: TGTGCCAGCTCACCATTCTGGACACTAGAAAAACTGTTTTTT. V gene TRBV18 combines with J gene TRBJ1-4; maybe TRBD1 (5 bases). Germline V lookup: CDR1 KGHSH, CDR2 LQKENI. The V and J ends lost 2 bases and 8 bases respectively, with 12 bases between them. The CDR3 spans 14 residues.

V gene TRBV7-9 combines with J gene TRBJ2-3, with D tentatively TRBD1 (5 bases). The CDR3 is made up of 16 amino acids. The germline V gene has CDR1 SEHNR and CDR2 FQNEAQ (reference sequence). Trimming pared 5 bases from V and 3 bases from J, leaving 18 bases between. This CDR3 is CASSPGAGRFTDTQYF. The CDR3 DNA reads TGTGCCAGCAGCCCTGGGGCTGGGCGATTTACAGATACGCAGTATTTT.

The chain couples TRBV2 to TRBJ2-2; 7 positions match TRBD1. Germline-derived CDR1 and CDR2 are SNHLY and FYNNEI. Trimming at V came to 6 bases and at J to 4 bases, leaving 5 bases not matched to a gene. The CDR3 is 14 amino acids. The DNA for the CDR3 is TGTGCCAGCAGACCAAGGACAGGCACCGGGGAGCTGTTTTTT. Its protein is CASRPRTGTGELFF.

This clone was observed once. J is TRBJ2-3 and V is TRBV6-6; TRBD1 aligns across 9 bases. The length of the CDR3 is 14 residues. Trimming removed 6 bases from V and 1 base from J; junction bases left unmatched: 2. Germline CDR1 reads MNHNY; CDR2 reads SVGAGI (reference sequence). Written as DNA, the CDR3 is TGTGCCAGCAGAGGGACAGGGCGCACAGATACGCAGTATTTT. This codes for CASRGTGRTDTQYF.

The chain recombines TRBV14 with TRBJ1-1, with D unresolved. V was trimmed by 2 bases and J by 11 bases, leaving 15 bases between them. Germline CDR1 and CDR2: SGHDN and FVKESK. The CDR3 consists of 13 residues. The CDR3 is CASSQLEATWAFF. The CDR3 nucleotides read TGTGCCAGCAGCCAATTGGAGGCGACCTGGGCTTTCTTT.

The chain couples TRBV19 to TRBJ1-4; TRBD1 agrees at 8 bases. From germline, CDR1 is LNHDA and CDR2 SQIVND (reference sequence). With 5 bases clipped from V and 8 bases from J, the junction kept 10 bases outside the gene matches. The CDR3 runs to 15 residues. CDR3 DNA sequence: TGTGCCAGTAGTGACCAGGGGGCCTTAGGGGAAAAACTGTTTTTT. Translation gives CASSDQGALGEKLFF.

Note on this clone: A junction boundary mismatches the germline segment, possibly from a read error. The chain has TRBV5-5 and TRBJ1-1, with 7 bases aligning to TRBD1. This CDR3 spans 12 amino acids. CDR1 and CDR2 from the germline V gene are SGHKS and YYEKEE (reference sequence). DNA for the CDR3: TGTGCCAGCAGCTTGGGACAGGGAATTGGGACGTTT. It translates to CASSLGQGIGTF.

The rearrangement joins TRBV4-1 to TRBJ1-2; D gene uncertain. The germline V gene encodes CDR1 MGHRA and CDR2 YSYEKL. The germline V and J ends were trimmed by 4 bases and 10 bases, with 19 bases remaining between them. This CDR3 spans 14 amino acids. CDR3 in DNA: TGCGCCAGCAGCCCCAGTACAGCGGCTCGGTCCTACACCTTC. As protein: CASSPSTAARSYTF.

The gene calls are TRBV6-6 and TRBJ2-2; TRBD1 matches 7 bases. V dropped 7 bases and J dropped 7; count of bases not matched to a gene: 12. Germline V lookup: CDR1 MNHNY, CDR2 SVGAGI (reference sequence). The CDR3 covers 15 residues. Here the CDR3 DNA reads TGTGCCAGCACCAAACAGGGGCCAAAGCTCGGGGAGCTGTTTTTT. Encoded protein: CASTKQGPKLGELFF.

Concerning this clone itself: At one boundary the junction diverges from the germline segment, which might be a read error. V gene TRBV4-3 combines with J gene TRBJ2-7; D is uncertain. The CDR3 is 15 residues long. CDR1 and CDR2 from the germline V gene are LGHNA and YSLEER. The CDR3 nucleotides read TGCGCCAGCAGCCCTACAGCTCTCCATACCTACGAGCAGCACTTC. Translated: CASSPTALHTYEQHF.

The rearrangement links TRBV19 to TRBJ1-5, with 9 nucleotides matching TRBD1. The V segment lost 2 bases and the J segment 6 bases; nucleotides outside the gene matches: 8. Germline lookup yields CDR1 LNHDA and CDR2 SQIVND (reference sequence). The CDR3 consists of 16 residues. CDR3: CASSIYGTGFGQPQHF. The DNA of the CDR3 is TGTGCCAGTAGTATATACGGGACAGGGTTCGGTCAGCCCCAGCATTTT.

The gene calls are TRBV27 and TRBJ1-1; D is undetermined. CDR3 length equals 13 residues. Germline V gene data show CDR1 as MNHEY and CDR2 as SMNVEV (reference sequence). Trimming removed 0 bases from V and 8 bases from J, with 10 bases in between. This chain's CDR3 is CASSLSIGIEAFF. As DNA, the CDR3 is TGTGCCAGCAGTTTATCGATCGGGATAGAAGCTTTCTTT.

The chain recombines TRBV2 with TRBJ2-1, with 13 bases that match TRBD2. Germline loops: CDR1 SNHLY, CDR2 FYNNEI. The CDR3 contains 15 residues. V lost 3 bases, J lost 4 bases, and 0 bases stayed unmatched. CDR3 loop: CASSEGLAGYNEQFF. CDR3 nucleotides: TGTGCCAGCAGTGAGGGACTAGCGGGGTACAATGAGCAGTTCTTC.

The rearrangement uses TRBV10-2 and TRBJ2-7; 10 nucleotides match TRBD1. The length of the CDR3 is 13 residues. Unmatched junction bases numbered 6, after V lost 7 bases and J lost 6 bases. CDR1 is WSHSY, CDR2 SAAADI, per germline. The CDR3 nucleotides are TGCGCCAGCAAGGTGACAGGGGGCGCCGAGCAGTACTTC. Its protein is CASKVTGGAEQYF.

V usage is TRBV5-1 and J usage is TRBJ2-7; tentative D call: TRBD1 (5 bases). The CDR3 has 15 amino acids. V was shortened by 4 bases and J by 0 bases, with 14 bases between the two germline ends. CDR1 and CDR2 (germline): SGHRS, YFSETQ. The CDR3 bases are TGCGCCAGCAGCCTCCCCAGGGAAAACTCCTACGAGCAGTACTTC. This codes for CASSLPRENSYEQYF.

A few counts support this clone. The chain joins TRBV28 to TRBJ1-2; TRBD1 is a possible D gene (6 bases). This CDR3 region has 12 residues. Germline CDR1 MDHEN, CDR2 SYDVKM. Trimming removed 6 bases at V and 10 bases at J, with 15 bases between. The CDR3 coding sequence is TGTGCCAGCAGCCGTATAACAGGGCCCTACACCTTC. Amino acid sequence: CASSRITGPYTF.

The chain combines TRBV19 with TRBJ1-1; D unclear. V was shortened by 5 bases and J by 9 bases, with 13 bases between the two germline ends. From germline, CDR1 is LNHDA and CDR2 SQIVND (reference sequence). This CDR3 has 12 residues. This chain's CDR3 is CASSLGVGKAFF. CDR3 nucleotide sequence: TGTGCCAGTAGTCTCGGGGTGGGGAAAGCTTTCTTT.

This chain links TRBV6-1 with TRBJ2-4; D ambiguous. CDR3 length: 14 residues. Trimming stripped 1 base from V and 0 bases from J, with 4 bases between. Per germline, CDR1 MNHNS and CDR2 SASEGT. DNA of the CDR3: TGTGCCAGCAGTGAAGGGGTAGCCAAAAACATTCAGTACTTC. Its protein is CASSEGVAKNIQYF.

This chain joins TRBV6-1 and TRBJ1-6, with a possible D match to TRBD1 (5 bases). The V end was cut by 1 base, the J end by 7 bases, with 20 bases between. Germline CDR1 MNHNS, CDR2 SASEGT. The CDR3 covers 18 residues. CDR3: CASSEVGATSWGNSPLHF. The CDR3 nucleotides are TGTGCCAGCAGTGAAGTGGGTGCGACCAGTTGGGGGAATTCACCCCTCCACTTT.

The rearrangement uses TRBV19 and TRBJ2-1; no definite D call. The ends were cut back, 1 base at V and 9 bases at J, with 13 bases in the middle. This CDR3 is built from 14 residues. CDR1 is LNHDA and CDR2 is SQIVND in the germline V gene (reference sequence). The CDR3: CASSIVAADGEQFF. The CDR3 nucleotides are TGTGCCAGTAGTATAGTCGCCGCGGACGGTGAGCAGTTCTTC.

The rearrangement joins TRBV28 to TRBJ2-7; D might be TRBD2 (7 bases). CDR3 length: 13 amino acids. Deletions cut 4 bases from V and 2 bases from J, with 9 bases between. Germline values: CDR1 MDHEN, CDR2 SYDVKM. CDR3 in amino acids: CASSSGGPYEQYF. CDR3 in DNA: TGTGCCAGCAGTTCCGGGGGGCCCTACGAGCAGTACTTC.